The present TCR beta chain was sequenced within a study of cytomegalovirus exposure and HLA in healthy donors. Findings of the study overall: What a later analysis showed was that several of the most significant clusters appeared linked to common viral pathogens.

As concerns this clone: The antigen is not known.

V trimming: 7 bases; J trimming: 2 bases; junction bases outside the gene matches: 7. The germline gives CDR1 MNHNS, CDR2 SASEGT. The CDR3 covers 15 residues. Researchers ran the PCR with 60 Vbeta and 13 Jbeta primers. Here immunoSEQ multiplex PCR was the method, and the copy in TCRdb shows in-frame clones only, minus some. The repertoire table contains approximately 190,000 clones. Material for sequencing was PBMCs. The chain employs TRBV6-1 and TRBJ2-1; TRBD1 matches at 8 bases. This TCR came from a boy aged 10-17 years in good health and CMV-seronegative. The CDR3 sequence is CASNPRGPTYNEQFF. CDR3 in DNA: TGTGCCAGCAATCCCAGGGGGCCCACCTACAATGAGCAGTTCTTC.